The source of this T cell receptor (beta chain) is a study of blood T cell repertoires in COVID-19. At the level of the study: COVID-19 samples from acute and convalescent phases originated in the United States, Italy and Spain.

Trimming took 4 bases from V and 7 from J; bases not matched to a gene: 7. CDR1 and CDR2 (germline): SGHDN, FVKESK. CDR3 length: 14 residues. This clone showed up just once. Authors' analysis steps: The authors estimated nucleated cell counts from reference gene primer amplification. The protocol was immunoSEQ multiplex PCR, while the TCRdb copy is restricted to in-frame clones and leaves out a portion. The V and J calls and clone size come from that table; D and trimming were worked out from the DNA. The profile shows over 110,000 clones, approximately 87% of them singletons. Material for sequencing was PBMCs or T cells enriched from blood (not recorded which). V and J are TRBV14 and TRBJ2-1, with TRBD2 identical over 7 bases. The TCR originated in a man aged 50-59 years in a cohort exposed to, infected with or recovered from COVID-19 (not recorded which). CDR3 nucleotides: TGTGCCAGCAGCCGCGGGAGCTTAATAAATGAGCAGTTCTTC. Translated, it gives CASSRGSLINEQFF. The full variable domain, its missing parts supplied by reference TRBV14 and TRBJ2-1, is EAGVTQFPSHSVIEKGQTVTLRCDPISGHDNLYWYRRVMGKEIKFLLHFVKESKQDESGMPNNRFLAERTGGTYSTLKVQPAELEDSGVYFCASSRGSLINEQFFGPGTRLTVL.